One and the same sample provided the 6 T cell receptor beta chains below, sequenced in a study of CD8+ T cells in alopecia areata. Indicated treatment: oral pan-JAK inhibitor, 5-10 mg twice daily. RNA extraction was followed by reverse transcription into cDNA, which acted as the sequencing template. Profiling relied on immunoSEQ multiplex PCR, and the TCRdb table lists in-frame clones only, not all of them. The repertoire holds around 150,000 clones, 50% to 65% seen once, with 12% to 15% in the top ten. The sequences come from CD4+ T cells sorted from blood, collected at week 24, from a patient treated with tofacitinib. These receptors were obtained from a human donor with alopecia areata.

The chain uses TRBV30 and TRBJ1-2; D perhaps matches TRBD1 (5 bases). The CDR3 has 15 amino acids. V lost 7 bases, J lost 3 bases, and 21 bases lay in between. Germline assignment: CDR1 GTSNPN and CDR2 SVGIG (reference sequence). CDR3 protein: CASNQLTDSYYGYTF. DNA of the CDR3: TGTGCCTCCAACCAATTAACCGACAGCTACTATGGCTACACCTTC.

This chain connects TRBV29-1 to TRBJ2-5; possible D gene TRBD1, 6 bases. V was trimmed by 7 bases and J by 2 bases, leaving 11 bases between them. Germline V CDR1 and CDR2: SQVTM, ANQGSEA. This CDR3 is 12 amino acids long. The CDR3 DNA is TGCAGCGCTTCTCAGGGGCAAGAGACCCAGTACTTC. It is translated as CSASQGQETQYF.

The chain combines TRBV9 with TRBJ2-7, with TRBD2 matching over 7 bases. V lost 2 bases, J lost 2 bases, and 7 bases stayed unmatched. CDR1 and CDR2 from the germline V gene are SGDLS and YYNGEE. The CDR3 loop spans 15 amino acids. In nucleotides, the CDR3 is TGTGCCAGCAGCGTCCAGTCTAGCGGTCCCTACGAGCAGTACTTC. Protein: CASSVQSSGPYEQYF.

CDR3 loop: CASSLPSTDTQYF. CDR3 DNA: TGTGCCAGCAGCTTACCTAGCACAGATACGCAGTATTTT. This chain joins TRBV7-6 and TRBJ2-3; D gene unclear. The CDR3 is made up of 13 amino acids. Germline lookup yields CDR1 SGHVS and CDR2 FNYEAQ. Deletions cut 2 bases from V and 0 bases from J, with 3 bases between. The full variable domain, with the rest looked up from reference TRBV7-6 and TRBJ2-3, is GAGVSQSPRYKVTKRGQDVALRCDPISGHVSLYWYRQALGQGPEFLTYFNYEAQQDKSGLPNDRFSAERPEGSISTLTIQRTEQRDSAMYRCASSLPSTDTQYFGPGTRLTVL.

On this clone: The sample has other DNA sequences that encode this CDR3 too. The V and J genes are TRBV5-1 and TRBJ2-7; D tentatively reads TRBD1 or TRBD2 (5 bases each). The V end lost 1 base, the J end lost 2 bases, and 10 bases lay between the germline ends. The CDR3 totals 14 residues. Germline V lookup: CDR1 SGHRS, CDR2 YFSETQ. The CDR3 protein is CASSLSPGPYEQYF. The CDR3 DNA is TGCGCCAGCAGCTTGAGCCCGGGGCCCTACGAGCAGTACTTC. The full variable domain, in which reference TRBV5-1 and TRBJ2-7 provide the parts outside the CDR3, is KAGVTQTPRYLIKTRGQQVTLSCSPISGHRSVSWYQQTPGQGLQFLFEYFSETQRNKGNFPGRFSGRQFSNSRSEMNVSTLELGDSALYLCASSLSPGPYEQYFGPGTRLTVT.

CDR3 loop: CASKRTATTDTQYF. CDR3 bases: TGTGCCAGCAAGAGGACAGCCACCACAGATACGCAGTATTTT. The V gene is TRBV27, the J gene TRBJ2-3; possible D gene TRBD1, 6 bases. Between the trimmed V and J ends, which lost 7 bases and 2 bases, there was a span of 13 bases. CDR3 length: 14 residues. Germline CDR1 reads MNHEY; CDR2 reads SMNVEV (reference sequence).